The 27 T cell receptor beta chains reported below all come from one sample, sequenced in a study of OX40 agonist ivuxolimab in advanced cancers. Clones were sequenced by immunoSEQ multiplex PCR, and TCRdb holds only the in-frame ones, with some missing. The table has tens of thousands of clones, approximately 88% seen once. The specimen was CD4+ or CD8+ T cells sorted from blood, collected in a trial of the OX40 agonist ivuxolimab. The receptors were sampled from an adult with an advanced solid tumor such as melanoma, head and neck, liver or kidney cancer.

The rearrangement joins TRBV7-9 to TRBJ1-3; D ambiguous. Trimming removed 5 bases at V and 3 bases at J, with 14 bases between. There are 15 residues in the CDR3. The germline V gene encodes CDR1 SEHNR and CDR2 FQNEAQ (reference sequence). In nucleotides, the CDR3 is TGTGCCAGCAGCCCGAAGACATTAAATGGAAACACCATATATTTT. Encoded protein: CASSPKTLNGNTIYF.

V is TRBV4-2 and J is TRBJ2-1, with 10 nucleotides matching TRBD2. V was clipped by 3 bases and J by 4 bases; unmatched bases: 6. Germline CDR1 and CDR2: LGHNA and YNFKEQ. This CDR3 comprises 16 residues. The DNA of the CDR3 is TGTGCCAGCAGCCATATAGCGGGGGGTTCGTACAATGAGCAGTTCTTC. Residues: CASSHIAGGSYNEQFF.

CDR3 protein: CASSFPRDNNEQFF. DNA of the CDR3: TGTGCCAGCAGCTTCCCACGGGACAACAATGAGCAGTTCTTC. The rearrangement joins TRBV5-5 to TRBJ2-1, with D perhaps matching TRBD1 (6 bases). V was cut by 2 bases and J by 5 bases, with 11 bases left in between. This CDR3 contains 14 residues. CDR1 SGHKS and CDR2 YYEKEE come from the germline V gene (reference sequence).

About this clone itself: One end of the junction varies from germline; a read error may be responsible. The CDR3, as DNA: TGCGCCAGCAGCCCCGGAGCGGGGGGCACGAGCACAGATACGCAGTATTTT. This sequence encodes CASSPGAGGTSTDTQYF. The chain recombines TRBV5-5 with TRBJ2-3; 9 bases fit TRBD2. The CDR3 consists of 17 residues. CDR1 is SGHKS and CDR2 is YYEKEE in the germline V gene (reference sequence). The full variable domain, its missing parts supplied by reference TRBV5-5 and TRBJ2-3, is DAGVTQSPTHLIKTRGQQVTLRCSPISGHKSVSWYQQVLGQGPQFIFQYYEKEERGRGNFPDRFSARQFPNYSSELNVNALLLGDSALYLCASSPGAGGTSTDTQYFGPGTRLTVL.

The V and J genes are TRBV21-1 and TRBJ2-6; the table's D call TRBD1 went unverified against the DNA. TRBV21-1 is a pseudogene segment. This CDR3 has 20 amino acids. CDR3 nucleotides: TGTGCCAGCAGCAGGGACAGGGTGGATTTCGGGCACTCTGGGGCCAACGTCCTGACTTTC. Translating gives CASSRDRVDFGHSGANVLTF.

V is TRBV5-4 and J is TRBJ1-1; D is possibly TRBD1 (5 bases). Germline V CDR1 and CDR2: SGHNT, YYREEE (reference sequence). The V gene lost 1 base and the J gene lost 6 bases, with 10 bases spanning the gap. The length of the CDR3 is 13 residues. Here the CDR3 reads CASSLIGDAEAFF. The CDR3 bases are TGTGCCAGCAGCTTGATCGGGGACGCTGAAGCTTTCTTT.

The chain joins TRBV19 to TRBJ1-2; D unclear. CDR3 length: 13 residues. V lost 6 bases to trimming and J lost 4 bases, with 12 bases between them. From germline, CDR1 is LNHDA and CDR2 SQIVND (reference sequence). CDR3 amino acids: CASSWTLGYGYTF. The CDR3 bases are TGTGCCAGTAGCTGGACCCTTGGCTATGGCTACACCTTC.

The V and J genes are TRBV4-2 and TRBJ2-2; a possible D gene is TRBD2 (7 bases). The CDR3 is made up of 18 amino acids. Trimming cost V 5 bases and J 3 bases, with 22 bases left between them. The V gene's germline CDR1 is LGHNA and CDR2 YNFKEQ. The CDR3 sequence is CASSSQPTGGLDTGELFF. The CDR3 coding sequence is TGTGCCAGCAGCTCACAACCGACGGGGGGCCTAGACACCGGGGAGCTGTTTTTT.

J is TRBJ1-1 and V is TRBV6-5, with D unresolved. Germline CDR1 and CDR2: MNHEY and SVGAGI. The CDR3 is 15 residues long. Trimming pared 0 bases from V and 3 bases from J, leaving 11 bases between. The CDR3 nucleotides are TGTGCCAGCAGTTACTCGAGATTACGGGACACTGAAGCTTTCTTT. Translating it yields CASSYSRLRDTEAFF.

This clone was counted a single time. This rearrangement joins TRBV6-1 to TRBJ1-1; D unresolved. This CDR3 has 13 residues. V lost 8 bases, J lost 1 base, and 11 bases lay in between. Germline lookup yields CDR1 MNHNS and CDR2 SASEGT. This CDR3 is CASAAGPNTEAFF. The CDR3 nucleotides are TGTGCCAGCGCCGCCGGGCCGAACACTGAAGCTTTCTTT.

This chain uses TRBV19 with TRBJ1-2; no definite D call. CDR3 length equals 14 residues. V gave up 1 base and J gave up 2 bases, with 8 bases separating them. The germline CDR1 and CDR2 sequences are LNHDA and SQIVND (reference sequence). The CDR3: CASSIAARNYGYTF. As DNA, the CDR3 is TGTGCCAGTAGTATAGCGGCCCGAAACTATGGCTACACCTTC.

CDR3 coding DNA: TGTGCCAGCAGCTTGATATGGGCCGAGACAGTC. Encoded protein: CASSLIWAETV. The V and J genes are TRBV5-8 and TRBJ2-7; no definite D call. The CDR3 length is 11 residues. Germline CDR1 is SGHTS and CDR2 is YDEGEE.

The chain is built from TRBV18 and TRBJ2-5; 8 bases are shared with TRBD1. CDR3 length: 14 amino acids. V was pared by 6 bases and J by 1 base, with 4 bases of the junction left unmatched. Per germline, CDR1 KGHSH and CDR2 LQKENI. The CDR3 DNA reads TGTGCCAGCTCTTTGGGACAGGCCCAAGAGACCCAGTACTTC. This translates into CASSLGQAQETQYF.

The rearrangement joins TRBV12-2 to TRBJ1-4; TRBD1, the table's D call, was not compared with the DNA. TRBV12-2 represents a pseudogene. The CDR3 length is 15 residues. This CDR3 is CASRLGTGLNEKLFF. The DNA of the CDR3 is TGTGCAAGTCGCTTAGGAACAGGTTTGAATGAAAAACTGTTTTTT.

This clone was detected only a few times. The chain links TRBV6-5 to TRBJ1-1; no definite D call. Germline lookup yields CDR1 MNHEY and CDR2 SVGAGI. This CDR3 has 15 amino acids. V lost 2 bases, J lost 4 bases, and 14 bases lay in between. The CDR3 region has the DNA TGTGCCAGCAGTTACGGCGTAGGATACGGCACTGAAGCTTTCTTT. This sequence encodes CASSYGVGYGTEAFF.

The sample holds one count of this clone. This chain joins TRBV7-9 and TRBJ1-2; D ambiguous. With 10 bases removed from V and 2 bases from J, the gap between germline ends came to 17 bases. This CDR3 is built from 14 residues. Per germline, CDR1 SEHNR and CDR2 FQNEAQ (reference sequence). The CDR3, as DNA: TGTGCCATCCCACATCCGGGCCCCAACTATGGCTACACCTTC. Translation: CAIPHPGPNYGYTF.

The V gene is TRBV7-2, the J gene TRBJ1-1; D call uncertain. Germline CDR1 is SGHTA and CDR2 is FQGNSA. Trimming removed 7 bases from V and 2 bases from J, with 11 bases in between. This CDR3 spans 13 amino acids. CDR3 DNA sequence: TGTGCCAGCACACGACGGAAAAACACTGAAGCTTTCTTT. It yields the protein CASTRRKNTEAFF.

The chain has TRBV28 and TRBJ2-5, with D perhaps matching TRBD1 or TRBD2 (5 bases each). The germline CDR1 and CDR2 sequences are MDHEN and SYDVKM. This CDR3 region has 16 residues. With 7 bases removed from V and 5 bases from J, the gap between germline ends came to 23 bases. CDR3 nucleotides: TGTGCCAGCAATACCCCCGCCTGGGGGAAAAGGGAGACCCAGTACTTC. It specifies CASNTPAWGKRETQYF.

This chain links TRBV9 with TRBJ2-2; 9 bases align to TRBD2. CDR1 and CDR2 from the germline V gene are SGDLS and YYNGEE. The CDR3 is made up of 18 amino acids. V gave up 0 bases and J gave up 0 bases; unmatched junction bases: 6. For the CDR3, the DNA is TGTGCCAGCAGCGTAGGTGGTAGCGGGGGCTCGAACACCGGGGAGCTGTTTTTT. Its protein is CASSVGGSGGSNTGELFF.

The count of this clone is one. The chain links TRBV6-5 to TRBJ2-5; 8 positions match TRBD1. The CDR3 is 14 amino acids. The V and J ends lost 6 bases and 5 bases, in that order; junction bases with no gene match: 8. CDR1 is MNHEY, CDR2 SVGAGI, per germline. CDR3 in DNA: TGTGCCAGCAGCCAGGGGGCCCCAAGGGAGACCCAGTACTTC. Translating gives CASSQGAPRETQYF.

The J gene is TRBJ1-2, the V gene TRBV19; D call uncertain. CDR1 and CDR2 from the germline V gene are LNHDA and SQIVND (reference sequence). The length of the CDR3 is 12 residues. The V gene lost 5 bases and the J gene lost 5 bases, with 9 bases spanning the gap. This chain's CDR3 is CASSAHPYGYTF. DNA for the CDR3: TGTGCCAGTAGTGCCCACCCGTATGGCTACACCTTC.

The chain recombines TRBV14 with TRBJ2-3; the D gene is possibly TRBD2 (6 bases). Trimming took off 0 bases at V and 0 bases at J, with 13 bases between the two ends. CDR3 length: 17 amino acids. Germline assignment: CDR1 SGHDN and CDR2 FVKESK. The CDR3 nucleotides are TGTGCCAGCAGCCAAGATCTGGCGGGGCTAAGCACAGATACGCAGTATTTT. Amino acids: CASSQDLAGLSTDTQYF.

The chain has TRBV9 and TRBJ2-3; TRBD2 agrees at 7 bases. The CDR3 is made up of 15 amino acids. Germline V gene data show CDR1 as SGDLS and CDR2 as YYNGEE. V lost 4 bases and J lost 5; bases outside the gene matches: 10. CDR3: CASSTRSGAVDTQYF. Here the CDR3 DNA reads TGTGCCAGCAGCACCCGAAGCGGGGCGGTAGATACGCAGTATTTT.

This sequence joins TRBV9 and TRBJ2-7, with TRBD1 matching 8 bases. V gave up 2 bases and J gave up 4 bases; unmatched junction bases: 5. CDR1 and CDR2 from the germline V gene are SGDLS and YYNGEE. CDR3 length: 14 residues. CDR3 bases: TGTGCCAGCAGCGTGACAGGGGTAGGGTACGAGCAGTACTTC. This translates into CASSVTGVGYEQYF.

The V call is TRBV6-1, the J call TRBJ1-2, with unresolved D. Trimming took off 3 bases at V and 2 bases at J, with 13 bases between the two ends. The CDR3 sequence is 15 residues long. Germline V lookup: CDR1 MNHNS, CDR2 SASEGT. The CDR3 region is CASSDGVGRNYGYTF. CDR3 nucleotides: TGTGCCAGCAGTGATGGGGTAGGGAGGAACTATGGCTACACCTTC.

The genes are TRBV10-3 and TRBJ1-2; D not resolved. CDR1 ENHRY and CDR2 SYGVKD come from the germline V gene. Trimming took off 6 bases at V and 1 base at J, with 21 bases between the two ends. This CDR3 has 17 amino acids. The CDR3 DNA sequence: TGTGCCATCAGCCCCGGGGAAGGGTTTTTTGGTAACTATGGCTACACCTTC. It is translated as CAISPGEGFFGNYGYTF.

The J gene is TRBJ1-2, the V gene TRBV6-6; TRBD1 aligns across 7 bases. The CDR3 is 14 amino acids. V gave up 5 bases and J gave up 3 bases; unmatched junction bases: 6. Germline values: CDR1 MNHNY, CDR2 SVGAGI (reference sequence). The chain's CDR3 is CASSHQGGYYGYTF. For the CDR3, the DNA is TGTGCCAGCAGTCACCAAGGGGGCTACTATGGCTACACCTTC.